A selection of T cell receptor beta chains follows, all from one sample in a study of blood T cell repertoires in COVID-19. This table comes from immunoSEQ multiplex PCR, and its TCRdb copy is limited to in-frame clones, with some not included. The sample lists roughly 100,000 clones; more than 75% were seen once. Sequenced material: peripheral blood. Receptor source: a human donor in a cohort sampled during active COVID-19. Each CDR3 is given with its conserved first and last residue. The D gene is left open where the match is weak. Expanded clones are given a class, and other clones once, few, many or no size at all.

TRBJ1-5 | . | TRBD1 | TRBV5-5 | TGTGCCAGCAGCTTGTGGACAGGGATATTTCAGCCCCAGCATTTT | CASSLWTGIFQPQHF
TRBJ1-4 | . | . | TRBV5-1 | TGCGCCAGCAGCACGGGACTTCCCGAGCGAATGAATAAACTGTTTTTT | CASSTGLPERMNKLFF
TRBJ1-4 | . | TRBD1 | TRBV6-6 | TGTGCCAGCAGTTACCGGGACAGAGGTTACGATGAAAAACTGTTTTTT | CASSYRDRGYDEKLFF
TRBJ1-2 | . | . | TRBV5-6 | TGTGCCAGCAGCTTGGCGACAAAGAGCTACACCTTC | CASSLATKSYTF
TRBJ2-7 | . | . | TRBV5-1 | TGCGCCAGCAGGGAGGTGGTGGTACGGGGGTACGAGCAGTACTTC | CASREVVVRGYEQYF
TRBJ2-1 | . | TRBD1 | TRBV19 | TGTGCCAGTAGGGACTCCGGGACAGGGACCTACAATGAGCAGTTCTTC | CASRDSGTGTYNEQFF
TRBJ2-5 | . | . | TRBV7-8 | TGTGCCAGCCGAGACCAAGAGACCCAGTACTTC | CASRDQETQYF
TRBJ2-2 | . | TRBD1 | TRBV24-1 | TGTGCCACCAGTGGGTTTAAGGGACAGGGAAGAAACACCGGGGAGCTGTTTTTT | CATSGFKGQGRNTGELFF
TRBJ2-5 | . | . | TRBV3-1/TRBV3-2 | TGTGCCAGCACCTTGAGACAGGCACGGGGCGCCCAGTACTTC | CASTLRQARGAQYF
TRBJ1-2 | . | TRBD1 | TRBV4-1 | TGCGCCAGCAGCCAAGATACAGGGGCCTATTATGGCTACACCTTC | CASSQDTGAYYGYTF
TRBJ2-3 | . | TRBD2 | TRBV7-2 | TGTGCCAGCAGCTTAAACAGCGGGGGGGCAAATACGCAGTATTTT | CASSLNSGGANTQYF
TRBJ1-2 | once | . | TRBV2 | TGTGCCAGCAGCCTCTCAGGGGCCTACTCTGGCTACACCTTC | CASSLSGAYSGYTF
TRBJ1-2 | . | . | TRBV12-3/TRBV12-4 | TGTGCCAGCAGCATGACAGGCCGTGGCTACACCTTC | CASSMTGRGYTF
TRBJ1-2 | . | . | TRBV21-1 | TGTGCCAGCAACCCTACAGGGGTGGGAGGCTACACCTTC | CASNPTGVGGYTF
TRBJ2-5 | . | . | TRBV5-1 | TGCGCCAGCAGCTTGATTCGGACAAGTCAAGAGACCCAGTACTTC | CASSLIRTSQETQYF
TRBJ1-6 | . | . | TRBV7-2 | TGTGCCAGCAGCTTAGTGAGCATGGGACATCAAAATTCACCCCTCCACTTT | CASSLVSMGHQNSPLHF
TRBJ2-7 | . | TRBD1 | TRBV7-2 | TGTGCCAGCAGCAGACACCGGGACAGGGTTTACGAGCAGTACTTC | CASSRHRDRVYEQYF
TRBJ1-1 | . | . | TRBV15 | TGTGCCACCAGCAGAGGAGGAGTCAACACTGAAGCTTTCTTT | CATSRGGVNTEAFF
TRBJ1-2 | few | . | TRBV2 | TGTGCCAGCAAGGGTACAGGGTTTCATGGCTACACCTTC | CASKGTGFHGYTF
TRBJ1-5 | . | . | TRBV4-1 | TGCGCCAGCAGCCAGGGGGACAATGACGGCCATCAGCCCCAGCATTTT | CASSQGDNDGHQPQHF
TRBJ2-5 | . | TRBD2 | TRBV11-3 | TGTGCCAGCAGCAGGACTAGCCTCGAGACCCAGTACTTC | CASSRTSLETQYF
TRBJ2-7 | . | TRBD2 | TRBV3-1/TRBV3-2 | TGTGCCAGCAGCCAAGGAGCGGGGGGCAGGTACGAGCAGTACTTC | CASSQGAGGRYEQYF
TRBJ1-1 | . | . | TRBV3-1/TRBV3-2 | TGTGCCAGCAGCCATTATGTCGGGATTGAAGCTTTCTTT | CASSHYVGIEAFF
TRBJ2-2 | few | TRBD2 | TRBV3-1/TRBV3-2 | TGTGCCAGCAGCCGAGGACTAGCGGGGGGCCTATCGAACACCGGGGAGCTGTTTTTT | CASSRGLAGGLSNTGELFF
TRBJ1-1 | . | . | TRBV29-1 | TGCAGCGTCATCATCTACAGGGATGGTGAAGCTTTCTTT | CSVIIYRDGEAFF
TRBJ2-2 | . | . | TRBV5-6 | TGTGCCAGCAGCCAGGAAAGGATAAACACCGGGGAGCTGTTTTTT | CASSQERINTGELFF
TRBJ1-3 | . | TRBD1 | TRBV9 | TGTGCCAGCAGCGTTTCTTCCGGGACAGGTCTAAACACCATATATTTT | CASSVSSGTGLNTIYF
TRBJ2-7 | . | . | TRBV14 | TGTGCCAGCAGCCGAGGTAGGAGCTCCTACGAGCAGTACTTC | CASSRGRSSYEQYF
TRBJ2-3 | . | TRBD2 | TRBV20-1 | TGCAGTGCTAGTGGACCAGCGGGGAACACAGATACGCAGTATTTT | CSASGPAGNTDTQYF
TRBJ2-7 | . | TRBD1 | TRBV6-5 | TGTGCCAGCAGTTCTAGACAGGGATACGAGCAGTACTTC | CASSSRQGYEQYF
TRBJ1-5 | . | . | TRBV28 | TGTGCCAGCAGCCCCATGGGGGGATGGAATCAGCCCCAGCATTTT | CASSPMGGWNQPQHF
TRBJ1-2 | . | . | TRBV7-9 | TGTGCCAGCAGCTCCCCTCAAATGAGGTTGGTTGACTATGGCTACACCTTC | CASSSPQMRLVDYGYTF
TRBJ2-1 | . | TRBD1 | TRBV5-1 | TGCGCCAGCAGCTCCCGACAGGGAATGGAATGGGTATACAATGAGCAGTTCTTC | CASSSRQGMEWVYNEQFF
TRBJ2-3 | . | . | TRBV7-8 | TGTGCCAGCAGCTTGTACACAGATACGCAGTATTTT | CASSLYTDTQYF
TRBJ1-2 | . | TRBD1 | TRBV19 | TGTGCCAGTAGTGCTTCCTCGACAGGGAACTATGGCTACACCTTC | CASSASSTGNYGYTF
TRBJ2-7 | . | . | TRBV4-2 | TGTGCCAGCAGCCAAGAGCCTAGTAAACCCTACGAGCAGTACTTC | CASSQEPSKPYEQYF
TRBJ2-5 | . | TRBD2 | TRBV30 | TGTGCCTGGAGCCCGGGATTACTAGCGGGGGGCCAAGAGACCCAGTACTTC | CAWSPGLLAGGQETQYF
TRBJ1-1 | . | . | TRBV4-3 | TGCGCCAGCAGCCAAAAGTTGCGACCCCCGGGCACTGAAGCTTTCTTT | CASSQKLRPPGTEAFF
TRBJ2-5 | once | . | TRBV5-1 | TGCGCCAGCAGCTTGGTAGTCGGTCAAGAGACCCAGTACTTC | CASSLVVGQETQYF